This T cell receptor (beta chain) comes out of a study of T cell responses to AZD1222 COVID-19 vaccine. Sequencing used immunoSEQ multiplex PCR; TCRdb keeps in-frame clones, though not all of them. The data hold 90,000 to 110,000 clones, with about 88% observed a single time. Germline CDR1 MNHEY, CDR2 SMNVEV (reference sequence). Trimming pared 6 bases from V and 2 bases from J, leaving 20 bases between. CDR3 length: 16 residues. V and J are TRBV27 and TRBJ2-7; D unresolved. This specimen consisted of peripheral blood, obtained on day 0 of AZD1222 vaccination. This TCR was recovered from an adult in good health. The CDR3 protein is CASSPTVGRVAYEQYF. The CDR3 DNA reads TGTGCCAGCAGCCCTACGGTTGGACGCGTCGCCTACGAGCAGTACTTC.